Each of the 28 T cell receptor beta chains below was sequenced from the same sample in a study of CD8 T cells in Susac syndrome. Random-hexamer reverse transcription was applied to roughly 0.5 to 1 ug RNA. TCRdb ran MiXCR on the immunoSEQ multiplex PCR reads and lists one entry per CDR3 protein. The profile shows around 170,000 distinct CDR3 sequences, about 96% of them singletons. Sequenced input: CD4+ T cells from PBMCs. Receptors originate from a human donor with Susac syndrome.

The V gene is TRBV29-1, the J gene TRBJ1-1, with a tentative D call TRBD1 (5 bases). The CDR3 totals 11 residues. The germline gives CDR1 SQVTM, CDR2 ANQGSEA. The V gene lost 3 bases and the J gene lost 6 bases, with 8 bases spanning the gap. The CDR3: CSVDGGAEAFF. CDR3 sequence (DNA): TGCAGCGTTGATGGGGGGGCTGAAGCTTTCTTT.

V is TRBV14 and J is TRBJ1-2; no reliable D call. The V gene lost 0 bases and the J gene lost 4 bases, with 6 bases spanning the gap. The length of the CDR3 is 13 residues. The germline V gene encodes CDR1 SGHDN and CDR2 FVKESK. The CDR3 protein is CASSQEEAYGYTF. DNA for the CDR3: TGTGCCAGCAGCCAAGAGGAGGCCTATGGCTACACCTTC. The whole variable domain, filled in from reference TRBV14 and TRBJ1-2, reads EAGVTQFPSHSVIEKGQTVTLRCDPISGHDNLYWYRRVMGKEIKFLLHFVKESKQDESGMPNNRFLAERTGGTYSTLKVQPAELEDSGVYFCASSQEEAYGYTFGSGTRLTVV.

The chain combines TRBV5-6 with TRBJ2-5; D may match TRBD1 or TRBD2 (5 bases each). V lost 4 bases and J lost 4, with 14 bases in between. The CDR3 consists of 14 residues. The V gene's germline CDR1 is SGHDT and CDR2 YYEEEE. The CDR3, as DNA: TGTGCCAGCAGCGCGTGGGGGTCATCAGAGACCCAGTACTTC. Encoded protein: CASSAWGSSETQYF.

The chain is built from TRBV7-8 and TRBJ1-2; 9 bases are a match to TRBD1. The CDR3 extends over 15 amino acids. The V segment lost 5 bases and the J segment 7 bases; nucleotides outside the gene matches: 11. In germline, CDR1 is SGHVS, CDR2 FQNEAQ. The CDR3 protein is CASSPSTGGITGYTF. CDR3 sequence (DNA): TGTGCCAGCAGCCCCTCGACAGGGGGAATAACTGGCTACACCTTC.

The gene calls are TRBV12-3 or TRBV12-4 and TRBJ1-2, with D tentatively TRBD1 (5 bases). CDR3 length: 13 residues. Trimming pared 3 bases from V and 8 bases from J, leaving 13 bases between. DNA of the CDR3: TGTGCCAGCAGTTTGATCGGGGGGTTAGGCTACACCTTC. Translating gives CASSLIGGLGYTF.

The chain joins TRBV20-1 to TRBJ1-2, with 8 positions matching TRBD1. The length of the CDR3 is 15 residues. The trim removed 3 bases at V and 4 bases at J, leaving 10 bases unmatched. Germline V lookup: CDR1 DFQATT, CDR2 SNEGSKA (reference sequence). This chain's CDR3 is CSASGRGQGSYGYTF. The CDR3 DNA follows: TGCAGTGCTAGTGGTCGTGGACAGGGATCCTATGGCTACACCTTC.

The rearrangement links TRBV2 to TRBJ2-5; D is undetermined. The CDR3 loop spans 13 amino acids. Trimming cost V 2 bases and J 2 bases, with 6 bases left between them. Germline V gene lookup returns CDR1 SNHLY and CDR2 FYNNEI. CDR3 region: CASSEREQETQYF. DNA of the CDR3: TGTGCCAGCAGTGAACGCGAGCAAGAGACCCAGTACTTC.

The DNA for the CDR3 is TGCAGCGTTGAAGACTCACGGCTAGTTGGGACCACCGGGGAGCTGTTTTTT. Translating gives CSVEDSRLVGTTGELFF. The chain combines TRBV29-1 with TRBJ2-2; D tentatively fits TRBD1 or TRBD2 (5 bases each). V gave up 0 bases and J gave up 4 bases, with 18 bases separating them. The CDR3 length is 17 residues. CDR1 is SQVTM, CDR2 ANQGSEA, per germline.

This clonotype has more than one count but fewer than ten. The rearrangement uses TRBV20-1 and TRBJ2-1, with TRBD2 identical over 8 bases. V trimming: 2 bases; J trimming: 4 bases; junction bases outside the gene matches: 4. This CDR3 is 14 amino acids long. The germline V gene encodes CDR1 DFQATT and CDR2 SNEGSKA (reference sequence). CDR3 bases: TGCAGTGCTAGAACTAGCGGAGCTTACAATGAGCAGTTCTTC. Translated: CSARTSGAYNEQFF.

The J gene is TRBJ1-2, the V gene TRBV4-2, with 7 bases matching TRBD1. After removal of 2 bases from V and 2 bases from J, the junction contained 5 bases not matched to a gene. Germline V CDR1 and CDR2: LGHNA, YNFKEQ. The CDR3 contains 15 residues. The DNA for the CDR3 is TGTGCCAGCAGCCAAACGGACAGGACCAACTATGGCTACACCTTC. Translated: CASSQTDRTNYGYTF.

The J gene is TRBJ2-5, the V gene TRBV29-1, with 7 bases matching TRBD1. The CDR3 is 13 amino acids. Looked up from germline, CDR1 is SQVTM and CDR2 is ANQGSEA. V lost 7 bases to trimming and J lost 5 bases; unmatched junction nucleotides: 10. CDR3 protein: CSGRGNRGETQYF. The CDR3 nucleotides are TGCAGCGGTCGAGGAAACAGGGGCGAGACCCAGTACTTC.

J is TRBJ1-1 and V is TRBV5-6; 7 bases are a match to TRBD1. The CDR3 is 13 amino acids. Germline V gene sequence: CDR1 SGHDT, CDR2 YYEEEE. Germline trimming cut 0 bases from V and 5 bases from J; bases unmatched to any gene: 1. The CDR3, as DNA: TGTGCCAGCAGCTTGGACAGGGGTACTGAAGCTTTCTTT. This gives the protein CASSLDRGTEAFF. The complete variable domain, with remaining parts taken from reference TRBV5-6 and TRBJ1-1, reads DAGVTQSPTHLIKTRGQQVTLRCSPKSGHDTVSWYQQALGQGPQFIFQYYEEEERQRGNFPDRFSGHQFPNYSSELNVNALLLGDSALYLCASSLDRGTEAFFGQGTRLTVV.

This chain uses TRBV20-1 with TRBJ2-1; the D is unclear. Trimming shortened V by 6 bases and J by 8 bases, and 17 bases separated the two germline ends. The CDR3 covers 13 residues. Per the germline V gene, CDR1 is DFQATT and CDR2 is SNEGSKA (reference sequence). As DNA, the CDR3 is TGCAGTGCCTTAACGCCCGGTTGGGATGAGCAGTTCTTC. Its translation is CSALTPGWDEQFF.

Only a few counts were recorded for this clonotype. V gene TRBV5-4 combines with J gene TRBJ2-5; 11 nucleotides agree with TRBD2. The germline CDR1 and CDR2 sequences are SGHNT and YYREEE (reference sequence). This CDR3 spans 16 amino acids. V trimming: 1 base; J trimming: 1 base; junction bases outside the gene matches: 3. The CDR3 nucleotides read TGTGCCAGCAGCTTGCGGCTAGCGGGGGGCCAAGAGACCCAGTACTTC. Its protein product is CASSLRLAGGQETQYF.

The chain links TRBV7-2 to TRBJ2-7, with 9 bases lining up with TRBD1. Germline V gene lookup returns CDR1 SGHTA and CDR2 FQGNSA. Trimming at V came to 1 base and at J to 4 bases, leaving 2 bases not matched to a gene. This CDR3 has 14 amino acids. The CDR3 bases are TGTGCCAGCAGCTTAGGCGGGACAGGGTACGAGCAGTACTTC. This codes for CASSLGGTGYEQYF. Together with reference TRBV7-2 and TRBJ2-7, the CDR3 gives the full variable domain: GAGVSQSPSNKVTEKGKDVELRCDPISGHTALYWYRQSLGQGLEFLIYFQGNSAPDKSGLPSDRFSAERTGGSVSTLTIQRTQQEDSAVYLCASSLGGTGYEQYFGPGTRLTVT.

The gene calls are TRBV20-1 and TRBJ1-5, with D unresolved. The CDR3 is 15 residues long. Germline V gives CDR1 DFQATT, CDR2 SNEGSKA (reference sequence). Deletions cut 5 bases from V and 7 bases from J, with 21 bases between. CDR3 loop: CSAAPDGGPGQPQHF. The CDR3 DNA reads as TGCAGTGCTGCCCCGGACGGAGGGCCAGGACAGCCCCAGCATTTT.

The chain links TRBV14 to TRBJ1-6, with D uncertain. Germline V gene lookup returns CDR1 SGHDN and CDR2 FVKESK. V gave up 0 bases and J gave up 6 bases, with 18 bases separating them. The CDR3 is 18 amino acids. Here the CDR3 DNA reads TGTGCCAGCAGCCAAGATAACACAGTGTTATACCGTAATTCACCCCTCCACTTT. Protein sequence: CASSQDNTVLYRNSPLHF.

This clonotype was counted once. The chain is built from TRBV7-2 and TRBJ2-5; a possible D gene is TRBD2 (6 bases). CDR3 length: 14 residues. Germline V lookup: CDR1 SGHTA, CDR2 FQGNSA. V dropped 3 bases and J dropped 5 bases, with 13 bases sitting between them. The CDR3, as DNA: TGTGCCAGCAGCTTTTCCGGGAGCAGGGAGACCCAGTACTTC. It codes for CASSFSGSRETQYF.

The chain joins TRBV20-1 to TRBJ2-5; 9 bases map to TRBD2. This CDR3 comprises 16 residues. V gave up 4 bases and J gave up 1 base; unmatched junction bases: 10. Germline-derived CDR1 and CDR2 are DFQATT and SNEGSKA (reference sequence). The CDR3 nucleotides read TGCAGTGCTACTGCAGCTATAGCGGGGGCCCAAGAGACCCAGTACTTC. Its translation is CSATAAIAGAQETQYF.

This chain joins TRBV20-1 and TRBJ2-7; 7 bases are shared with TRBD1. There are 13 residues in the CDR3. Trimming took 5 bases from V and 1 from J; bases not matched to a gene: 5. Germline values: CDR1 DFQATT, CDR2 SNEGSKA (reference sequence). In DNA form, the CDR3 reads TGCAGTGCTCAAGACAGGGTTTCCTACGAGCAGTACTTC. Translation gives CSAQDRVSYEQYF.

The chain uses TRBV7-9 and TRBJ1-2; TRBD1 matches 7 bases. V trimming: 0 bases; J trimming: 8 bases; junction bases outside the gene matches: 3. Per the germline V gene, CDR1 is SEHNR and CDR2 is FQNEAQ (reference sequence). The CDR3 contains 13 residues. CDR3 amino acids: CASSLARQGGYTF. The CDR3 DNA is TGTGCCAGCAGCTTAGCCCGACAGGGAGGCTACACCTTC. Together with reference TRBV7-9 and TRBJ1-2, the CDR3 gives the full variable domain: DTGVSQNPRHKITKRGQNVTFRCDPISEHNRLYWYRQTLGQGPEFLTYFQNEAQLEKSRLLSDRFSAERPKGSFSTLEIQRTEQGDSAMYLCASSLARQGGYTFGSGTRLTVV.

The genes are TRBV12-3 or TRBV12-4 and TRBJ2-2, with 7 bases matching TRBD2. Germline trimming cut 6 bases from V and 5 bases from J; bases unmatched to any gene: 6. This CDR3 comprises 14 residues. Here the CDR3 reads CASRTPGGTGELFF. CDR3 bases: TGTGCCAGCAGGACCCCCGGGGGGACCGGGGAGCTGTTTTTT.

The CDR3 spells CSALGGQITDTQYF. CDR3 nucleotides: TGCAGTGCTCTCGGAGGGCAGATCACAGATACGCAGTATTTT. The chain couples TRBV20-1 to TRBJ2-3; possibly TRBD2 for D (6 bases). V lost 5 bases to trimming and J lost 2 bases, with 14 bases between them. The CDR3 contains 14 residues. Germline CDR1 is DFQATT and CDR2 is SNEGSKA (reference sequence).

The chain has TRBV4-2 and TRBJ1-2; 7 nucleotides match TRBD1. The CDR3 is 17 amino acids. The V gene end was trimmed by 1 base and the J gene end by 0 bases; junction bases not matched to a gene: 8. Germline V gene data show CDR1 as LGHNA and CDR2 as YNFKEQ. CDR3: CASSQVPGGSANYGYTF. In nucleotides, the CDR3 is TGTGCCAGCAGCCAAGTTCCAGGGGGATCAGCTAACTATGGCTACACCTTC.

V gene TRBV30 combines with J gene TRBJ1-1; D possibly corresponds to TRBD1 (5 bases). This CDR3 region has 16 residues. V was trimmed by 1 base and J by 3 bases, leaving 18 bases between them. Germline CDR1 and CDR2: GTSNPN and SVGIG (reference sequence). CDR3 bases: TGTGCCTGGAGTGCTTACCAGGGACTTAGGGACACTGAAGCTTTCTTT. Protein: CAWSAYQGLRDTEAFF.

V and J are TRBV30 and TRBJ2-1; the match to TRBD1 covers 8 bases. The germline V gene encodes CDR1 GTSNPN and CDR2 SVGIG (reference sequence). Germline trimming cut 2 bases from V and 1 base from J; bases unmatched to any gene: 7. CDR3 length equals 16 residues. The CDR3 region has the DNA TGTGCCTGGAGTCAAATCGACAGGGGATCCTACAATGAGCAGTTCTTC. Encoded protein: CAWSQIDRGSYNEQFF.

The V and J genes are TRBV14 and TRBJ2-2, with D maybe TRBD1 (6 bases). V was clipped by 8 bases and J by 4 bases, with 11 bases between them. Germline V CDR1 and CDR2: SGHDN, FVKESK. The CDR3 covers 13 residues. Written as DNA, the CDR3 is TGTGCCAGCGGGACATCTCGCACCGGGGAGCTGTTTTTT. The encoded protein is CASGTSRTGELFF.

This sequence joins TRBV9 and TRBJ2-5, with D perhaps being TRBD1 or TRBD2 (5 bases each). Between the trimmed V and J ends, which lost 3 bases and 5 bases, there was a span of 11 bases. The germline V gene encodes CDR1 SGDLS and CDR2 YYNGEE. The CDR3 contains 13 residues. The CDR3 DNA reads TGTGCCAGCAGCGAGGGGCCGGGGGAGACCCAGTACTTC. Protein sequence: CASSEGPGETQYF.